This T cell receptor beta chain was profiled in a study of cytomegalovirus exposure and HLA in healthy donors. Study results and limitations: For TCR beta chains, V- and J-gene trimming was later linked to a missense DCLRE1C variant.

The primer mix had 60 Vbeta and 13 Jbeta primers. Only in-frame clones appear in the TCRdb table, and some are missing; sequencing was by immunoSEQ multiplex PCR. The sample shows some 50,000 clones, approximately 65% of them seen only once. CDR1 and CDR2 (germline): MGHRA, YSYEKL. This CDR3 contains 14 residues. V was trimmed by 4 bases and J by 5 bases, leaving 15 bases between them. In the case of this clone: Its specificity is unknown.

The sequence derives from a man aged 30 to 39 in good health and CMV-seronegative. V gene TRBV4-1 combines with J gene TRBJ2-7; a weak D match, TRBD2 (5 bases). The material sequenced was PBMCs. CDR3 coding DNA: TGCGCCAGCAGCCCCTCGCCGGGGTGGGACGAGCAGTACTTC. Protein: CASSPSPGWDEQYF.